Sequencing of this TCR beta chain was carried out in a study of blood T cells in healthy people across ages. It was with a sample-barcoded 5' primer and a J-beta primer mix that a second PCR of about 7 to 12 cycles was run. Via MiXCR, TCRdb re-called the 5' RACE reads, giving one row per CDR3 protein. The sample lists 890,000 or so distinct CDR3 sequences, around two thirds seen once, with 25% to 35% in the top ten. The CDR3 totals 17 residues. The V end lost 0 bases, the J end lost 0 bases, and 15 bases lay between the germline ends. Germline-derived CDR1 and CDR2 are SGDLS and YYNGEE. Each donor had approximately 10 milliliters of peripheral blood drawn.

Sequencing input: blood. The V gene is TRBV9, the J gene TRBJ2-5; the D call may be TRBD1 or TRBD2 (6 bases each). The TCR originated in a young man in good health. The CDR3 coding sequence is TGTGCCAGCAGCGTAGCAGCGACGGGGGCGGACCAAGAGACCCAGTACTTC. Its translation: CASSVAATGADQETQYF.